This paragraph covers one T cell receptor beta chain sequence. What it binds is not known. Germline and junction disagree at one end, which may indicate a read error. This table comes from immunoSEQ multiplex PCR, and its TCRdb copy is limited to in-frame clones, with some not included. Of tens of thousands of clones in the sample, approximately 91% are singletons; the top ten hold 5.5% to 6%. Germline V gives CDR1 WSHSY, CDR2 SAAADI. CDR3 length: 13 residues. The record originates from a study of identifying expanded T cells in peripheral blood. Findings and caveats of the study: Across healthy donors, higher total template counts meant significantly greater roughly two-week count variance. Over about two and four weeks, about 16.4 and 19 clones changed, versus roughly 1.1 between replicates.

Healthy donors had no documented immune events, such as infections, while sampled. The sequenced sample consisted of blood. The origin of this receptor is a person between 18 and 75 years old in good health. This sequence joins TRBV10-2 and TRBJ1-3; D is perhaps TRBD1 (5 bases). CDR3 residues: CASSVEGGGRFNF. The CDR3 DNA reads TGCGCCAGCAGTGTCGAAGGTGGGGGACGGTTTAATTTT.